Sequencing of this TCR beta chain was carried out in a study of blood T cell repertoires in COVID-19. Trimming left V 4 bases short and J 0 bases short, with 10 bases between. CDR3 length: 14 amino acids. Per germline, CDR1 LGHDT and CDR2 YNNKEL (reference sequence). TCRdb's table, derived via immunoSEQ multiplex PCR, lists solely in-frame clones and lacks some. The sample includes some 300,000 clones, around nine tenths of them seen just once. The chain joins TRBV3-1 (or the pseudogene TRBV3-2) to TRBJ2-7; D is undetermined. Sequenced: PBMCs or T cells enriched from blood (not recorded which). This receptor was taken from a woman aged 40-49 years who had recovered from COVID-19. CDR3: CASSPTELSYEQYF. Written as DNA, the CDR3 is TGTGCCAGCAGCCCGACGGAGCTCTCCTACGAGCAGTACTTC.